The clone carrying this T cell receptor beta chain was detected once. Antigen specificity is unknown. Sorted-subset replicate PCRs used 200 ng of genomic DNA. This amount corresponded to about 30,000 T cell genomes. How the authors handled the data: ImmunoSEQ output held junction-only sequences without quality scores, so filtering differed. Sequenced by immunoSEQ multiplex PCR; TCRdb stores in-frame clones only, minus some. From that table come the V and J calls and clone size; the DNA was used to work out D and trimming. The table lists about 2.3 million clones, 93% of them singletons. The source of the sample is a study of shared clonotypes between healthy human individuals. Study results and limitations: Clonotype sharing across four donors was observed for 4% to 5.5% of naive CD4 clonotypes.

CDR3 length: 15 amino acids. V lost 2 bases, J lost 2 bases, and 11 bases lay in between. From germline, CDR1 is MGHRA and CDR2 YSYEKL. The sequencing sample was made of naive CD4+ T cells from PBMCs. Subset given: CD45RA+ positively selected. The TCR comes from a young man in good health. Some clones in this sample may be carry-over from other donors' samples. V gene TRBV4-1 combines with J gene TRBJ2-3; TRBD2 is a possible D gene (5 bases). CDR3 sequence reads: CASSQSRGDTDTQYF. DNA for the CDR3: TGCGCCAGCAGCCAAAGCCGGGGTGACACAGATACGCAGTATTTT.